In its sample, the clone carrying this T cell receptor beta chain was seen a few times. Its antigen is unknown. The data stem from a study of identical twins. Findings and limits, study-wide: Recombination models fit unrelated individuals' TCR alpha sharing but underestimated twins'.

TCRdb fed the 5' RACE reads into MiXCR, producing one record per CDR3 protein. In the table there are approximately 700,000 distinct CDR3 sequences, 18% of which are singletons. The sample was also reused in another study, on T cells expressing NK-cell markers. That report adds: One of the eight sequenced donors was seronegative, whereas the other seven were HCMV-seropositive. In several experiments, an anti-gamma-delta TCR antibody restricted sorting to alpha-beta TCR T cells. A few donors showed these clonotypes also leading the CD3+CD56-NKG2C+ fraction.

The sequenced material came from PBMCs. The source of this sequence is a woman under 30 in good health.

CDR3 sequence (DNA): TGTGCCTGGAGTAACGATGGAGCGGGAGGCTGGAAGGTGCAGTTCTTC. Protein product: CAWSNDGAGGWKVQFF. V gene TRBV30 combines with J gene TRBJ2-1, with TRBD2 identical over 9 bases. Looked up from germline, CDR1 is GTSNPN and CDR2 is SVGIG (reference sequence). This CDR3 region has 16 residues. V was clipped by 2 bases and J by 12 bases; unmatched bases: 17.